One T cell receptor beta chain is described in this entry. The antigen remains undetermined. TCRdb used MiXCR to reprocess the RT-PCR reads, holding one entry per CDR3 protein. This table has around 850,000 distinct CDR3 sequences, around 18% appearing once. The source of the sample is a study of response to subunit inactivated influenza vaccine. In germline, CDR1 is SQVTM, CDR2 ANQGSEA. There are 11 residues in the CDR3. V was pared by 5 bases and J by 6 bases, with 11 bases between. Study-wide points: Authors suggested that a seasonal influenza vaccination recruits few new T cells each time.

Source: PBMCs from blood, taken more than 4 days after vaccination. The J gene is TRBJ2-7, the V gene TRBV29-1; D remains ambiguous. The sequence came from a middle-aged man who received an inactivated influenza vaccine. The CDR3 region is CSVLKSAEQYF. The DNA for the CDR3 is TGCAGCGTTTTAAAGTCGGCCGAGCAGTACTTC.